This entry features one T cell receptor (beta chain) sequence. Its target antigen remains unknown. This specimen belongs to a study of CXCR3-negative and CXCR3-positive naive CD8 T cells (dated by TCRdb to the late 2010s). In the study overall: In total, some 140 million TRB reads were obtained, or roughly 1.5 +/- 0.3 million reads per library. The diversity and physicochemical repertoire analyses included eleven to twelve donors pooled from two independent experiments. The TRBV-TRBJ cluster analysis covered naive subsets from 5 donors and memory cells from 3 donors.

The sample was run on a NextSeq 550. The Human TCR Profiling Kit (MiLaboratory) was used to prepare UMI-labeled 5' RACE TRB cDNA libraries. cDNA synthesis used the entire amount of extracted RNA, and PCR amplification then used the entire amount of cDNA produced. The libraries were made side by side, with each library going through the same number of PCR cycles. On the authors' methods: With a requirement of at least two reads per UMI, MIGEC and MiXCR extracted about 50,000 +/- 10,000 unique UMI-labeled TRB cDNA molecules per library. An average of approximately 40,000 +/- 10,000 functional in-frame TRB CDR3 nucleotide clonotypes without stop codons was found per library. Diversity metrics, including normalized Shannon-Wiener and Chao1, were computed in VDJtools after downsampling to 5000 UMI-labeled TRB molecules per sample. Clonotype-size-weighted physicochemical properties of the central five CDR3 residues (interaction energy, strength, volume and Kidera factor 4) were computed in VDJtools. One entry per CDR3 protein sequence results from the TCRdb reprocessing of the reads, with DNA left out. TCRdb, not the authors, supplied the V and J calls. The table for this sample lists roughly 29,000 distinct CDR3 sequences. The ten most abundant clones make up about 10% of the sample.

General conclusions and limits of the study: Freshly isolated PBMCs were used for most assays because CXCR3 expression went down partially after cryopreservation. Because surface CD5, which is linked to self-reactivity in mice, was comparable between the naive subsets, TCR interaction strength was also inferred from the physicochemical properties of TRB CDR3s. Both naive subsets had comparably high repertoire diversity, while memory CD8+ T cells had much lower repertoire diversity. Within the same donor, TRBV-TRBJ usage looked similar between naive CXCR3-negative and CXCR3-positive cells, but memory cells had distinct patterns.

For every CD8+ T cell subset, 300,000 cells were flow-sorted straight into RLT lysis buffer, and each subset was sorted in triplicate. Standard density gradient centrifugation was used to isolate peripheral blood mononuclear cells from buffy coats. An RNeasy Mini Kit was used to extract total RNA from the sorted cells. The CDR3 sequence holds 14 residues, the cysteine and phenylalanine included. This entry has no DNA. CDR1 GTSNPN and CDR2 SVGIG were looked up in the germline V gene (reference sequence). The sequence derives from a human donor in good health. Some clones in this sample may be carry-over from other donors' samples. Material for sequencing was memory CD8+ T cells from blood. The intended sense of this specimen's cell subset or site label: conventional CD8+ memory T cells (TMEM), sorted as controls. The chain is assembled from TRBV30 and TRBJ1-2. The CDR3 amino acid sequence is: CAWTLGTSNYGYTF.